This T cell receptor beta chain was identified in a study of shared clonotypes between healthy human individuals. Study donors comprised healthy, HIV-negative adults devoid of recent acute infection or vaccination. The repertoire was sequenced with immunoSEQ multiplex PCR; TCRdb's copy has only in-frame clones and lacks some. Of roughly 1.5 million clones listed, approximately 98% are singletons. CDR1 MNHEY and CDR2 SMNVEV come from the germline V gene (reference sequence). This CDR3 has 16 residues. Between the trimmed V and J ends, which lost 6 bases and 1 base, there was a span of 15 bases. Sequencing was carried out using naive CD4+ T cells sorted from blood. The subset denotes: CD45RA+ positively selected. The rearrangement links TRBV27 to TRBJ2-2, with D possibly TRBD2 on 6 matching bases. The receptor comes from a young man in good health. The CDR3 loop reads CASRMTRQKNTGELFF. In DNA, the CDR3 is TGTGCCAGCAGGATGACTAGGCAAAAGAACACCGGGGAGCTGTTTTTT.